The clone carrying this T cell receptor beta chain has only a few counts. TCRdb re-called the RT-PCR reads with MiXCR, one entry per CDR3 protein. There are over 200,000 distinct CDR3 sequences in the sample; around two fifths occur only once, and 11% lies in the top ten. CDR1 is SEHNR and CDR2 is FQNEAQ in the germline V gene (reference sequence). The CDR3 runs to 11 residues. The V end was cut by 4 bases, the J end by 12 bases, with 9 bases between. This record belongs to a study of patients and donors after allogeneic stem cell transplantation. The chain links TRBV7-9 to TRBJ1-4; D not resolved. The specimen sequenced was blood, either unsorted or a sorted T cell fraction (not recorded which). This sequence was found in a human donor who was either an allogeneic HSCT recipient or a stem cell or donor lymphocyte infusion donor (not recorded which). It is not recorded whose cells these are; they may come from a transplant donor. The CDR3 reads CASSSKAELFF. The CDR3 DNA is TGTGCCAGCAGCTCGAAGGCAGAACTGTTTTTT.